The 32 T cell receptor beta chains reported below all come from one sample, sequenced in a study of T cell repertoires in cytomegalovirus infection. TCRdb reanalysed the reads using MiXCR and keeps one entry per CDR3 protein. The table records hundreds of thousands of distinct CDR3 sequences, roughly 9.3% of them present only once. The sample consisted of PBMCs. These receptors were obtained from a human donor in good health (CMV status not recorded). Some clones in this sample may be carry-over from other donors' samples.

With respect to this clonotype: Given a much more abundant clone one base away, this may be a read error. The chain links TRBV6-2 or TRBV6-3 to TRBJ2-6, with a weak D call TRBD2 (6 bases). The ends were cut back, 2 bases at V and 8 bases at J, with 13 bases in the middle. From germline, CDR1 is MNHEY and CDR2 SVGEGT. This CDR3 spans 15 amino acids. This chain's CDR3 is CASSYGTVRSNVLTF. The CDR3 DNA is TGTGCCAGCAGTTACGGGACTGTAAGGTCCAACGTCCTGACTTTC.

In this sample, this clonotype turned up a few times. The chain recombines TRBV11-2 with TRBJ2-4; D is perhaps TRBD1 or TRBD2 (7 bases each). The CDR3 is 17 residues long. V gave up 2 bases and J gave up 8 bases, with 22 bases separating them. Germline CDR1 SGHAT, CDR2 FQNNGV. The CDR3 sequence: CASSLWAGRGGSDIQYF. As DNA, the CDR3 is TGTGCCAGCAGCTTATGGGCGGGCAGGGGGGGGTCGGACATTCAGTACTTC.

In regard to this clonotype: Just one base apart from a much larger clone, this may be a read error. The CDR3 carries no conserved terminal phenylalanine or tryptophan, so it likely arises from a read error. The chain has TRBV20-1 and TRBJ1-2; a weak D match, TRBD1 (6 bases). The CDR3 length is 13 residues. V shed 1 base and J shed 5 bases, with 11 bases lying between them. Per the germline V gene, CDR1 is DFQATT and CDR2 is SNEGSKA (reference sequence). CDR3 amino acids: CSARAAGEYGYTV. The DNA for the CDR3 is TGCAGTGCTAGAGCCGCAGGGGAGTATGGCTACACCGTC.

Judged by abundance, this clonotype is medium-sized. The rearrangement links TRBV7-2 to TRBJ2-2; no clear D. CDR3 length: 14 residues. Germline V gives CDR1 SGHTA, CDR2 FQGNSA. Trimming took 2 bases from V and 4 from J, leaving 8 bases between them. The CDR3 nucleotides are TGTGCCAGCAGCTTAAATAGGCTCACCGGGGAGCTGTTTTTT. Amino acid sequence: CASSLNRLTGELFF.

This clonotype has a count of ten or more. The chain uses TRBV4-3 and TRBJ2-1, with TRBD2 as a possible D gene (6 bases). The CDR3 is 16 amino acids. Trimming pared 4 bases from V and 4 bases from J, leaving 17 bases between. The V gene's germline CDR1 is LGHNA and CDR2 YSLEER. Written as DNA, the CDR3 is TGCGCCAGCAGCCCTCAGCCGGCTCGGGGGTACAATGAGCAGTTCTTC. This translates into CASSPQPARGYNEQFF.

This clonotype appeared many times. This chain links TRBV7-9 with TRBJ1-3; perhaps TRBD1 as D (5 bases). Trimming cost V 3 bases and J 6 bases, with 18 bases left between them. The CDR3 extends over 16 amino acids. The germline gives CDR1 SEHNR, CDR2 FQNEAQ (reference sequence). The CDR3 reads CASSFHFFEGQNTIYF. In DNA form, the CDR3 reads TGTGCCAGCAGCTTCCACTTTTTCGAGGGGCAAAACACCATATATTTT.

This clonotype has at least ten counts. This chain links TRBV28 with TRBJ2-4; D might be TRBD2 (5 bases). V was trimmed by 2 bases and J by 3 bases, leaving 11 bases between them. The germline V gene has CDR1 MDHEN and CDR2 SYDVKM. This CDR3 region has 15 residues. The CDR3 DNA sequence: TGTGCCAGCAGTTTACAAGCAGGACTCAAAAACATTCAGTACTTC. Encoded protein: CASSLQAGLKNIQYF. Drawing the rest from reference TRBV28 and TRBJ2-4, the complete variable domain is DVKVTQSSRYLVKRTGEKVFLECVQDMDHENMFWYRQDPGLGLRLIYFSYDVKMKEKGDIPEGYSVSREKKERFSLILESASTNQTSMYLCASSLQAGLKNIQYFGAGTRLSVL.

In this sample, this clonotype turned up many times. This sequence joins TRBV24-1 and TRBJ2-2; TRBD1 aligns across 12 bases. Germline assignment: CDR1 KGHDR and CDR2 SFDVKD. CDR3 length: 21 residues. Germline trimming cut 4 bases from V and 4 bases from J; bases unmatched to any gene: 18. DNA of the CDR3: TGTGCCACCAGTGACATAGCCTCTACCGGGACAGGGGGCTGGGGCACCGGGGAGCTGTTTTTT. The encoded protein is CATSDIASTGTGGWGTGELFF.

At least ten counts were recorded for this clonotype. The rearrangement links TRBV7-9 to TRBJ2-1, with a weak D call TRBD1 (5 bases). V gave up 4 bases and J gave up 0 bases, with 13 bases separating them. Germline V gene lookup returns CDR1 SEHNR and CDR2 FQNEAQ (reference sequence). The CDR3 runs 16 residues. CDR3 in DNA: TGTGCCAGCAGCTCCCTGGACAAGAACTCCTACAATGAGCAGTTCTTC. The encoded protein is CASSSLDKNSYNEQFF.

This clonotype was counted many times. This chain connects TRBV7-2 to TRBJ1-5; 10 nucleotides align to TRBD1. Trimming removed 6 bases from V and 9 bases from J; junction bases left unmatched: 8. Germline values: CDR1 SGHTA, CDR2 FQGNSA. The CDR3 has 14 amino acids. The CDR3 protein is CASSSGQGPLPQHF. Written as DNA, the CDR3 is TGTGCCAGCAGTTCGGGACAGGGGCCCCTGCCCCAGCATTTT.

The rearrangement uses TRBV6-2 or TRBV6-3 and TRBJ1-1; 7 bases are shared with TRBD1. The trim removed 6 bases at V and 0 bases at J, leaving 4 bases unmatched. The CDR3 is 14 residues long. CDR1 MNHEY and CDR2 SVGEGT come from the germline V gene. The CDR3 nucleotides are TGTGCCAGCAGATCCGACAGGGTGAACACTGAAGCTTTCTTT. The encoded protein is CASRSDRVNTEAFF.

This rearrangement joins TRBV5-6 to TRBJ1-1, with unresolved D. Germline lookup yields CDR1 SGHDT and CDR2 YYEEEE. The CDR3 contains 13 residues. The V gene lost 0 bases and the J gene lost 8 bases, with 11 bases spanning the gap. The CDR3 region has the DNA TGTGCCAGCAGCTTGGCCCCTCGGCCGGAAGCTTTCTTT. Encoded protein: CASSLAPRPEAFF.

This clonotype was counted many times. The chain has TRBV28 and TRBJ1-1, with D tentatively TRBD1 (5 bases). CDR3 size: 14 residues. Trimming left V 8 bases short and J 1 base short, with 14 bases between. The V gene's germline CDR1 is MDHEN and CDR2 SYDVKM. The CDR3 spells CASAVTQGNTEAFF. CDR3 sequence (DNA): TGTGCCAGCGCTGTAACCCAGGGGAACACTGAAGCTTTCTTT.

There are many counts of this clonotype. The chain carries TRBV7-2 and TRBJ1-1, with TRBD1 identical over 8 bases. The CDR3 is made up of 14 amino acids. Germline loops: CDR1 SGHTA, CDR2 FQGNSA. Trimming cost V 0 bases and J 4 bases; bases outside gene matches: 1. The CDR3 region has the DNA TGTGCCAGCAGCTTAGCCCAGGGGGCCACTGAAGCTTTCTTT. Protein: CASSLAQGATEAFF. The variable domain in full, with the rest retrieved from reference TRBV7-2 and TRBJ1-1, is GAGVSQSPSNKVTEKGKDVELRCDPISGHTALYWYRQSLGQGLEFLIYFQGNSAPDKSGLPSDRFSAERTGGSVSTLTIQRTQQEDSAVYLCASSLAQGATEAFFGQGTRLTVV.

This clonotype was detected ten times or more. The gene calls are TRBV20-1 and TRBJ2-3; D gene ambiguous. Deletions cut 6 bases from V and 3 bases from J, with 16 bases between. The CDR3 is 14 residues long. Per germline, CDR1 DFQATT and CDR2 SNEGSKA (reference sequence). CDR3 loop: CSASRRARTDTQYF. Here the CDR3 DNA reads TGCAGTGCAAGCCGTCGGGCTCGGACAGATACGCAGTATTTT.

In its sample, this clonotype was seen many times. The chain is built from TRBV25-1 and TRBJ1-1, with a weak D call TRBD1 (6 bases). From germline, CDR1 is MGHDK and CDR2 SYGVNS. The CDR3 spans 15 residues. The ends were cut back, 3 bases at V and 5 bases at J, with 16 bases in the middle. CDR3 coding DNA: TGTGCCAGCAGTGATGGCCTTGGGACATGGACTGAAGCTTTCTTT. Amino acid sequence: CASSDGLGTWTEAFF.

This chain connects TRBV7-9 to TRBJ1-2; possible D gene TRBD1, 6 bases. The germline gives CDR1 SEHNR, CDR2 FQNEAQ (reference sequence). The CDR3 has 14 residues. Trimming cost V 6 bases and J 3 bases, with 14 bases left between them. The chain's CDR3 is CASRERAGDYGYTF. The CDR3 nucleotides are TGTGCCAGCAGGGAGCGCGCAGGGGACTATGGCTACACCTTC. Based on the CDR3 plus reference TRBV7-9 and TRBJ1-2, the full variable domain is DTGVSQNPRHKITKRGQNVTFRCDPISEHNRLYWYRQTLGQGPEFLTYFQNEAQLEKSRLLSDRFSAERPKGSFSTLEIQRTEQGDSAMYLCASRERAGDYGYTFGSGTRLTVV.

There are a few counts of this clonotype. The CDR3 coding sequence is TGTGCCAGCAGCATTACAGGGGCGGGCACTGAAGCTTTCTTT. Encoded protein: CASSITGAGTEAFF. V is TRBV28 and J is TRBJ1-1; 7 nucleotides match TRBD1. Germline V gene data show CDR1 as MDHEN and CDR2 as SYDVKM. J lost 4 bases, V lost 6 bases, and 8 bases had no gene match. The CDR3 spans 14 residues.

As for this clonotype: With a much larger clone just one base away, this may be a read error. The chain carries TRBV11-2 and TRBJ1-1; D call uncertain. The CDR3 loop spans 15 amino acids. Trimming cost V 5 bases and J 10 bases, with 23 bases left between them. CDR1 and CDR2 from the germline V gene are SGHAT and FQNNGV. In DNA, the CDR3 is TGTGCCAGCAGCCTTCGGGTCAACACCCCAGTGGGAGCTTTCTTT. Its translation: CASSLRVNTPVGAFF.

This clonotype occurred many times. The chain is built from TRBV6-5 and TRBJ2-3; 12 nucleotides align to TRBD2. The CDR3 length is 17 residues. Germline V gene lookup returns CDR1 MNHEY and CDR2 SVGAGI. With 5 bases clipped from V and 6 bases from J, the junction kept 12 bases outside the gene matches. CDR3 DNA sequence: TGTGCCAGCAGTCGAGGACTAGCGGGGCGAAGTTGGGATACGCAGTATTTT. Translating it yields CASSRGLAGRSWDTQYF.

The V call is TRBV4-3, the J call TRBJ1-1; TRBD1 aligns across 10 bases. The CDR3 spans 15 residues. J gave up 4 bases and V 1 base, and 3 bases lay outside the gene matches. Germline CDR1 and CDR2: LGHNA and YSLEER. In DNA form, the CDR3 reads TGCGCCAGCAGCCAAGGGGACAGGGGAAGCACTGAAGCTTTCTTT. Translating it yields CASSQGDRGSTEAFF.

Ten or more counts support this clonotype. The genes are TRBV19 and TRBJ1-6; TRBD1 might be the D (6 bases). This CDR3 is 15 amino acids long. The germline V gene has CDR1 LNHDA and CDR2 SQIVND (reference sequence). V shed 6 bases and J shed 12 bases, with 21 bases lying between them. CDR3: CASRQSGTRVKPLHF. In DNA form, the CDR3 reads TGTGCCAGTAGGCAATCCGGGACACGGGTGAAACCCCTCCACTTT.

This clonotype was counted ten times or more. The V and J genes are TRBV28 and TRBJ1-5, with 9 bases that match TRBD1. V was pared by 7 bases and J by 1 base, with 8 bases of the junction left unmatched. Germline CDR1 MDHEN, CDR2 SYDVKM. The CDR3 is 16 amino acids. The CDR3, as DNA: TGTGCCAGCACTCAGGACAGGGGACGGAGCAATCAGCCCCAGCATTTT. Translating gives CASTQDRGRSNQPQHF.

This clonotype was seen repeatedly, ten times or more. The CDR3 bases are TGTGCCAGCCAAAATGCAAGGGGGCGCACAGATACGCAGTATTTT. It encodes CASQNARGRTDTQYF. The chain recombines TRBV27 with TRBJ2-3, with 7 bases fitting TRBD1. The junction had 9 bases not matched to a gene; V was cut back by 8 bases and J by 1 base. The CDR3 is made up of 15 amino acids. The germline V gene has CDR1 MNHEY and CDR2 SMNVEV (reference sequence).

In this sample, this clonotype turned up a few times. The J gene is TRBJ1-2, the V gene TRBV29-1; no clear D. Per germline, CDR1 SQVTM and CDR2 ANQGSEA. V was pared by 5 bases and J by 8 bases, with 12 bases between. There are 11 residues in the CDR3. The CDR3 DNA is TGCAGCGTTCCGAAAATACACGGCTACACCTTC. As protein: CSVPKIHGYTF.

This clonotype was recorded at least ten times. The chain employs TRBV7-2 and TRBJ2-3; D ambiguous. Germline loops: CDR1 SGHTA, CDR2 FQGNSA. V lost 3 bases and J lost 1, with 8 bases in between. The CDR3 has 14 residues. The CDR3 loop is CASSLRRRTDTQYF. As DNA, the CDR3 is TGTGCCAGCAGCTTGAGGCGGCGCACAGATACGCAGTATTTT.

The gene calls are TRBV20-1 and TRBJ2-7; 8 bases fit TRBD1. CDR3 length: 12 residues. Germline V gene data show CDR1 as DFQATT and CDR2 as SNEGSKA (reference sequence). The J segment lost 4 bases and the V segment lost 8 bases, leaving 7 bases of the junction unmatched. This chain's CDR3 is CSYRTGPYEQYF. CDR3 bases: TGCAGTTACAGGACAGGGCCTTACGAGCAGTACTTC.

This clonotype was counted ten times or more. The rearrangement joins TRBV20-1 to TRBJ1-4, with D uncertain. Trimming pared 0 bases from V and 8 bases from J, leaving 10 bases between. The CDR3 has 13 residues. The germline V gene encodes CDR1 DFQATT and CDR2 SNEGSKA (reference sequence). In DNA, the CDR3 is TGCAGTGCTAGAGACGGTGGGCGGGAAAAACTGTTTTTT. As protein: CSARDGGREKLFF.

This clonotype was observed at least ten times. The chain links TRBV28 to TRBJ2-7, with D tentatively TRBD2 (6 bases). The CDR3 runs 14 residues. The V gene's germline CDR1 is MDHEN and CDR2 SYDVKM. V was cut by 2 bases and J by 3 bases, with 11 bases left in between. This chain's CDR3 is CASSLGQGGYEQYV. The CDR3 DNA follows: TGTGCCAGCAGTTTAGGTCAGGGAGGCTACGAGCAGTACGTC.

This clonotype was detected ten times or more. The V gene is TRBV28, the J gene TRBJ2-1; D not resolved. Trimming stripped 5 bases from V and 10 bases from J, with 9 bases between. Per germline, CDR1 MDHEN and CDR2 SYDVKM. This CDR3 contains 11 residues. The CDR3 sequence is CASSLHPEQFF. CDR3 nucleotide sequence: TGTGCCAGCAGTCTCCACCCGGAGCAGTTCTTC.

The chain uses TRBV2 and TRBJ2-7; weak D call: TRBD2 (5 bases). CDR1 is SNHLY and CDR2 is FYNNEI in the germline V gene. The V gene lost 10 bases and the J gene lost 2 bases, with 18 bases spanning the gap. This CDR3 has 14 amino acids. The CDR3: CAINRGTTPYEQYF. DNA of the CDR3: TGTGCCATCAACCGGGGTACTACACCCTACGAGCAGTACTTC.

The table lists this clonotype with many counts. V is TRBV2 and J is TRBJ2-2, with D possibly TRBD1 on 5 matching bases. Trimming stripped 5 bases from V and 4 bases from J, with 8 bases between. Germline V gene sequence: CDR1 SNHLY, CDR2 FYNNEI. This CDR3 spans 13 amino acids. CDR3 loop: CASSKDSTGELFF. Written as DNA, the CDR3 is TGTGCCAGCAGTAAAGACAGCACCGGGGAGCTGTTTTTT. The whole variable domain, filled in from reference TRBV2 and TRBJ2-2, reads EPEVTQTPSHQVTQMGQEVILRCVPISNHLYFYWYRQILGQKVEFLVSFYNNEISEKSEIFDDQFSVERPDGSNFTLKIRSTKLEDSAMYFCASSKDSTGELFFGEGSRLTVL.